This passage covers 6 T cell receptor beta chains from one sample sequenced in a study of blood T cells in healthy people across ages. The second PCR ran about 6 to 12 cycles with a sample-barcoded 5' primer and J-beta primers. A single record per CDR3 protein comes from TCRdb applying MiXCR to the 5' RACE reads. The sample carries fewer than 800,000 distinct CDR3 sequences, approximately 21% recorded once. Sequenced input: blood. The receptors were gathered from a man between 65 and 79 years old in good health.

This clonotype was detected only a few times. V is TRBV27 and J is TRBJ2-3; D is uncertain. The CDR3 is made up of 12 amino acids. Germline V gene lookup returns CDR1 MNHEY and CDR2 SMNVEV (reference sequence). The V end lost 6 bases, the J end lost 3 bases, and 7 bases lay between the germline ends. The CDR3 loop reads CASRARTDTQYF. CDR3 coding DNA: TGTGCCAGCAGGGCCAGGACAGATACGCAGTATTTT.

This clonotype came up many times. This rearrangement joins TRBV29-1 to TRBJ2-6; 7 positions agree with TRBD1. The V gene's germline CDR1 is SQVTM and CDR2 ANQGSEA. The CDR3 is 16 residues long. Losses at the gene ends were 6 bases for V and 0 bases for J; bases not matched to a gene: 8. Written as DNA, the CDR3 is TGCAGCGTACAGACAGGGTCTTACTCTGGGGCCAACGTCCTGACTTTC. Encoded protein: CSVQTGSYSGANVLTF.

This clonotype has just a few counts. The V call is TRBV5-1, the J call TRBJ2-5, with D perhaps matching TRBD1 (6 bases). This CDR3 is built from 15 residues. The V end was cut by 1 base, the J end by 6 bases, with 16 bases between. Germline CDR1 and CDR2: SGHRS and YFSETQ. This CDR3 is CASSLSQGQEKTQYF. CDR3 bases: TGCGCCAGCAGCTTGTCTCAGGGGCAGGAAAAGACCCAGTACTTC. Filled out from reference TRBV5-1 and TRBJ2-5, the complete variable domain reads KAGVTQTPRYLIKTRGQQVTLSCSPISGHRSVSWYQQTPGQGLQFLFEYFSETQRNKGNFPGRFSGRQFSNSRSEMNVSTLELGDSALYLCASSLSQGQEKTQYFGPGTRLLVL.

The V call is TRBV20-1, the J call TRBJ2-2; 11 bases match TRBD2. The CDR3 has 14 amino acids. Germline V gene sequence: CDR1 DFQATT, CDR2 SNEGSKA (reference sequence). The trim removed 1 base at V and 8 bases at J, leaving 3 bases unmatched. CDR3 DNA sequence: TGCAGTGCTAGAGCCCTAGCGGGAGGTGGGGAGCTGTTTTTT. Residues: CSARALAGGGELFF.

This clonotype has more than one count but fewer than ten. The chain employs TRBV5-1 and TRBJ1-2, with a tentative D call TRBD1 (6 bases). The V gene lost 0 bases and the J gene lost 3 bases, with 12 bases spanning the gap. Germline lookup yields CDR1 SGHRS and CDR2 YFSETQ. The CDR3 sequence is 15 residues long. The CDR3 DNA is TGCGCCAGCAGCTTGGGCGCAGGGGTGGACTATGGCTACACCTTC. Its protein product is CASSLGAGVDYGYTF. Variable domain in full (rest from reference TRBV5-1 and TRBJ1-2): KAGVTQTPRYLIKTRGQQVTLSCSPISGHRSVSWYQQTPGQGLQFLFEYFSETQRNKGNFPGRFSGRQFSNSRSEMNVSTLELGDSALYLCASSLGAGVDYGYTFGSGTRLTVV.

This chain uses TRBV2 with TRBJ2-2; no reliable D call. Trimming left V 4 bases short and J 2 bases short, with 14 bases between. This CDR3 is 16 amino acids long. Germline V lookup: CDR1 SNHLY, CDR2 FYNNEI. In nucleotides, the CDR3 is TGTGCCAGCAGTGCAACGAAAAACCGTAACACCGGGGAGCTGTTTTTT. Translating gives CASSATKNRNTGELFF.